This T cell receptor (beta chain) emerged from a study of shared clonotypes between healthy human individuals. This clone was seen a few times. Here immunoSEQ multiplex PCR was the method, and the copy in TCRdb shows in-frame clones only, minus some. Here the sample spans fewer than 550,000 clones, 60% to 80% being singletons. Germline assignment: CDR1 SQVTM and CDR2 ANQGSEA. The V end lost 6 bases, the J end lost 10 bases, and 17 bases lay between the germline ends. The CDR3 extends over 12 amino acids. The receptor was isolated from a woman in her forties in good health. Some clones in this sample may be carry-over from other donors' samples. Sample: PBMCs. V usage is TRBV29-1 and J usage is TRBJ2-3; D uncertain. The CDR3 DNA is TGCAGCGTCCCCCGGGCCCCCGGCGCGCAGTATTTT. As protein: CSVPRAPGAQYF.